Below are 25 T cell receptor beta chains sequenced from a single sample in a study of cytomegalovirus exposure and HLA in healthy donors. The PCR employed 60 Vbeta primers together with 13 Jbeta primers. Method: immunoSEQ multiplex PCR; TCRdb's copy keeps in-frame clones and lacks some. Altogether roughly 100,000 clones are present, 74% being singletons, with the ten largest covering less than 3.5%. Sample: PBMCs. The receptors originated from a man aged 45-65 years in good health and CMV-seropositive.

The chain carries TRBV15 and TRBJ1-4, with 7 bases lining up with TRBD1. V gave up 0 bases and J gave up 5 bases; unmatched junction bases: 9. The germline V gene has CDR1 LNHNV and CDR2 YYDKDF (reference sequence). The CDR3 has 17 amino acids. Written as DNA, the CDR3 is TGTGCCACCAGCAGAGATAAAGCGACAGGGAGAAATGAAAAACTGTTTTTT. Protein: CATSRDKATGRNEKLFF.

The rearrangement links TRBV27 to TRBJ2-6, with TRBD1 as a possible D gene (5 bases). V was trimmed by 7 bases and J by 0 bases, leaving 13 bases between them. CDR3 length: 16 amino acids. Germline-derived CDR1 and CDR2 are MNHEY and SMNVEV (reference sequence). DNA of the CDR3: TGTGCCAGCAAGAAGCGACAGAACTCTGGGGCCAACGTCCTGACTTTC. It yields the protein CASKKRQNSGANVLTF.

The V gene is TRBV10-3, the J gene TRBJ2-5, with 7 positions matching TRBD2. The CDR3 length is 15 residues. V dropped 6 bases and J dropped 2; count of bases not matched to a gene: 9. Germline CDR1 ENHRY, CDR2 SYGVKD. The CDR3 protein is CAISTALGGQETQYF. Here the CDR3 DNA reads TGTGCCATCAGCACCGCCCTCGGGGGGCAAGAGACCCAGTACTTC.

V and J are TRBV6-5 and TRBJ1-6; 7 bases match TRBD1. This CDR3 has 14 amino acids. Germline V lookup: CDR1 MNHEY, CDR2 SVGAGI. V shed 5 bases, J shed 4 bases, and the junction held 2 bases outside the gene matches. The CDR3 DNA follows: TGTGCCAGCAGTCGACAGGGTTATAATTCACCCCTCCACTTT. It encodes CASSRQGYNSPLHF.

The V and J genes are TRBV2 and TRBJ2-2; 7 bases line up with TRBD1. This CDR3 contains 14 residues. With 7 bases clipped from V and 4 bases from J, the junction kept 6 bases outside the gene matches. Germline V gene data show CDR1 as SNHLY and CDR2 as FYNNEI. CDR3 sequence (DNA): TGTGCCAGCACAGACAGGGCGCGCACCGGGGAGCTGTTTTTT. Protein: CASTDRARTGELFF.

V is TRBV5-4 and J is TRBJ2-1; 14 bases fit TRBD2. V dropped 5 bases and J dropped 4; count of bases not matched to a gene: 5. The CDR3 runs 16 residues. Germline values: CDR1 SGHNT, CDR2 YYREEE (reference sequence). The CDR3 sequence is CASSLRTSGGYNEQFF. CDR3 DNA: TGTGCCAGCAGTTTAAGGACTAGCGGGGGGTACAATGAGCAGTTCTTC.

About this clone itself: At one boundary the junction diverges from the germline segment, which might be a read error. J is TRBJ2-6 and V is TRBV4-1; TRBD1 is a possible D gene (5 bases). From germline, CDR1 is MGHRA and CDR2 YSYEKL. The CDR3 contains 17 residues. CDR3 sequence reads: CASSQVPGLTGANGLTF. CDR3 sequence (DNA): TGCGCCAGCAGCCAAGTTCCAGGGCTCACTGGGGCCAACGGCCTGACTTTC.

J is TRBJ2-5 and V is TRBV7-7; TRBD1 is a possible D gene (5 bases). V lost 6 bases and J 3 bases, leaving 17 bases between the germline ends. The CDR3 loop spans 15 amino acids. Germline lookup yields CDR1 SSHAT and CDR2 FNYEAQ (reference sequence). DNA of the CDR3: TGTGCCAGCAGTTACGGTAGTACAGGAGAAGAGACCCAGTACTTC. Residues: CASSYGSTGEETQYF.

This clone showed up just once. This chain uses TRBV5-1 with TRBJ2-1; 11 nucleotides match TRBD2. The CDR3 spans 16 residues. Germline V gives CDR1 SGHRS, CDR2 YFSETQ. After removal of 1 base from V and 7 bases from J, the junction contained 7 bases not matched to a gene. In nucleotides, the CDR3 is TGCGCCAGCAGCTTGTTTACTAGCGGGAGCCCTAATGAGCAGTTCTTC. Its protein is CASSLFTSGSPNEQFF.

The chain is built from TRBV19 and TRBJ2-7; tentative D call: TRBD1 (6 bases). Trimming pared 8 bases from V and 2 bases from J, leaving 10 bases between. The CDR3 extends over 12 amino acids. The germline V gene has CDR1 LNHDA and CDR2 SQIVND (reference sequence). CDR3 nucleotide sequence: TGTGCCAGTGGGGGCAGTACCTACGAGCAGTACTTC. Translated, it gives CASGGSTYEQYF.

A single count supports this clone. DNA of the CDR3: TGTGCCAGCAGCTTCGCGGGACTAGCGGGGGCGGCAGATACGCAGTATTTT. Amino acids: CASSFAGLAGAADTQYF. The chain joins TRBV5-4 to TRBJ2-3, with 14 bases aligning to TRBD2. After removal of 2 bases from V and 4 bases from J, the junction contained 6 bases not matched to a gene. CDR3 length equals 17 residues. Germline V gene data show CDR1 as SGHNT and CDR2 as YYREEE (reference sequence).

This chain links TRBV7-2 with TRBJ2-5; D is unresolved. The CDR3 loop spans 14 amino acids. Deletions cut 4 bases from V and 6 bases from J, with 15 bases between. The germline V gene encodes CDR1 SGHTA and CDR2 FQGNSA. CDR3 bases: TGTGCCAGCAGCTCCCCAGGCCGTTGGAAGACCCAGTACTTC. Encoded protein: CASSSPGRWKTQYF.

The chain links TRBV7-8 to TRBJ2-7; 9 nucleotides match TRBD2. Trimming took 2 bases from V and 5 from J; bases not matched to a gene: 7. The CDR3 extends over 15 amino acids. Germline-derived CDR1 and CDR2 are SGHVS and FQNEAQ. CDR3 amino acids: CASSLRRGLANEQYF. The CDR3 nucleotides are TGTGCCAGCAGCTTACGCCGCGGACTAGCGAACGAGCAGTACTTC.

This clone was seen a single time. This rearrangement joins TRBV5-6 to TRBJ1-6; no definite D call. Trimming took 0 bases from V and 0 from J, leaving 4 bases between them. The CDR3 runs 15 residues. Germline-derived CDR1 and CDR2 are SGHDT and YYEEEE. The CDR3 coding sequence is TGTGCCAGCAGCTTGGGGAGCTCCTATAATTCACCCCTCCACTTT. This translates into CASSLGSSYNSPLHF.

The rearrangement links TRBV5-1 to TRBJ2-3, with D perhaps matching TRBD1 (6 bases). V shed 0 bases and J shed 2 bases, with 10 bases lying between them. The germline gives CDR1 SGHRS, CDR2 YFSETQ. The CDR3 totals 15 residues. CDR3 bases: TGCGCCAGCAGCTTGGATCCAGGGGACACAGATACGCAGTATTTT. Translated, it gives CASSLDPGDTDTQYF.

This chain connects TRBV14 to TRBJ2-2; 7 bases are shared with TRBD2. V shed 0 bases and J 0 bases; nucleotides not matched to a gene: 7. Germline CDR1 and CDR2: SGHDN and FVKESK. CDR3 length: 18 amino acids. CDR3 residues: CASSQDIRRGTNTGELFF. CDR3 DNA: TGTGCCAGCAGCCAAGATATTCGGCGGGGGACGAACACCGGGGAGCTGTTTTTT.

The genes are TRBV29-1 and TRBJ2-3, with 10 nucleotides matching TRBD2. This CDR3 is 17 amino acids long. Germline loops: CDR1 SQVTM, CDR2 ANQGSEA. Germline trimming cut 0 bases from V and 1 base from J; bases unmatched to any gene: 7. The CDR3 DNA is TGCAGCGTTGAAGATGTCCCCCTAGCGGGAGGCACAGATACGCAGTATTTT. Protein: CSVEDVPLAGGTDTQYF.

The chain couples TRBV5-8 to TRBJ2-2; D possibly corresponds to TRBD2 (6 bases). Germline V CDR1 and CDR2: SGHTS, YDEGEE. V lost 0 bases and J 1 base, leaving 13 bases between the germline ends. This CDR3 is built from 17 residues. The CDR3 protein is CASSLGDSLRNTGELFF. The CDR3 DNA reads as TGTGCCAGCAGCTTGGGGGACTCCCTGAGGAACACCGGGGAGCTGTTTTTT.

The CDR3 spells CASSYGEGGYGYTF. DNA of the CDR3: TGTGCCAGCAGTTACGGGGAGGGGGGCTATGGCTACACCTTC. This chain connects TRBV6-6 to TRBJ1-2, with D maybe TRBD1 (6 bases). V lost 2 bases to trimming and J lost 4 bases, with 11 bases between them. Germline V gene data show CDR1 as MNHNY and CDR2 as SVGAGI (reference sequence). The CDR3 runs 14 residues.

The V call is TRBV5-1, the J call TRBJ1-2; 8 bases are a match to TRBD1. V lost 3 bases and J lost 8; bases outside the gene matches: 12. This CDR3 is built from 15 residues. Germline V gives CDR1 SGHRS, CDR2 YFSETQ. The CDR3 DNA reads as TGCGCCAGCAGCTCGACGGGACAGGCTCTCCTAGGCTACACCTTC. Translated: CASSSTGQALLGYTF.

A few counts support this clone. The chain recombines TRBV2 with TRBJ1-4; D might be TRBD1 (5 bases). The length of the CDR3 is 15 residues. The V gene's germline CDR1 is SNHLY and CDR2 FYNNEI. V lost 5 bases, J lost 6 bases, and 16 bases lay in between. CDR3 protein: CASSKNQGIDEKLFF. In DNA, the CDR3 is TGTGCCAGCAGTAAAAATCAGGGAATCGATGAAAAACTGTTTTTT.

The chain carries TRBV5-1 and TRBJ2-7; 9 nucleotides line up with TRBD2. Per the germline V gene, CDR1 is SGHRS and CDR2 is YFSETQ. This CDR3 comprises 18 residues. Trimming at V came to 0 bases and at J to 0 bases, leaving 10 bases not matched to a gene. This CDR3 is CASSLGPSGAYSSYEQYF. As DNA, the CDR3 is TGCGCCAGCAGCTTGGGGCCTAGCGGGGCCTACAGCTCCTACGAGCAGTACTTC. Complete variable domain (other parts from reference TRBV5-1 and TRBJ2-7): KAGVTQTPRYLIKTRGQQVTLSCSPISGHRSVSWYQQTPGQGLQFLFEYFSETQRNKGNFPGRFSGRQFSNSRSEMNVSTLELGDSALYLCASSLGPSGAYSSYEQYFGPGTRLTVT.

CDR3 coding DNA: TGTGCCAGCTCACCCTTTGAGGGACAGAACACTGAAGCTTTCTTT. This translates into CASSPFEGQNTEAFF. V is TRBV18 and J is TRBJ1-1; possibly TRBD1 for D (6 bases). Trimming pared 3 bases from V and 1 base from J, leaving 12 bases between. This CDR3 spans 15 amino acids. Per the germline V gene, CDR1 is KGHSH and CDR2 is LQKENI. The full variable domain, its missing parts supplied by reference TRBV18 and TRBJ1-1, is NAGVMQNPRHLVRRRGQEARLRCSPMKGHSHVYWYRQLPEEGLKFMVYLQKENIIDESGMPKERFSAEFPKEGPSILRIQQVVRGDSAAYFCASSPFEGQNTEAFFGQGTRLTVV.

The chain employs TRBV10-3 and TRBJ2-7, with 9 positions matching TRBD2. The length of the CDR3 is 15 residues. After removal of 0 bases from V and 6 bases from J, the junction contained 6 bases not matched to a gene. Germline V lookup: CDR1 ENHRY, CDR2 SYGVKD. CDR3 DNA sequence: TGTGCCATCAGTGAGTCCGGGACTAGCTATAGCGAGCAGTACTTC. The encoded protein is CAISESGTSYSEQYF.

The chain joins TRBV7-8 to TRBJ2-3, with 8 bases matching TRBD2. Looked up from germline, CDR1 is SGHVS and CDR2 is FQNEAQ. This CDR3 has 18 residues. The ends lost 1 base at V and 0 bases at J; junction bases unmatched: 9. The CDR3 sequence: CASSLVVAGITSTDTQYF. Here the CDR3 DNA reads TGTGCCAGCAGCTTAGTGGTAGCGGGGATTACTAGCACAGATACGCAGTATTTT.